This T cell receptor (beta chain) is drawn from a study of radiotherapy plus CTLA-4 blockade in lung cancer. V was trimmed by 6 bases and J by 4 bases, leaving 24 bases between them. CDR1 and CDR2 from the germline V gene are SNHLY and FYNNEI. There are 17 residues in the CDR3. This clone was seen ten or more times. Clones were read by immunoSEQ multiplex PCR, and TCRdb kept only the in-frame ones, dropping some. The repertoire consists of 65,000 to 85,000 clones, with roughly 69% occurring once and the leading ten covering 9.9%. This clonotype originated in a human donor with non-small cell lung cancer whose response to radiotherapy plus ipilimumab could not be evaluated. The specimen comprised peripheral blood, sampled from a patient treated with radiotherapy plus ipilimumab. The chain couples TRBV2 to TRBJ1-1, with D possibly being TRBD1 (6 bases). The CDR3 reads CASRGGVGGGAATEAFF. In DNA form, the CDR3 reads TGTGCCAGCAGGGGGGGGGTCGGCGGGGGCGCCGCCACTGAAGCTTTCTTT. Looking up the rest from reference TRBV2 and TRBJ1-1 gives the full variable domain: EPEVTQTPSHQVTQMGQEVILRCVPISNHLYFYWYRQILGQKVEFLVSFYNNEISEKSEIFDDQFSVERPDGSNFTLKIRSTKLEDSAMYFCASRGGVGGGAATEAFFGQGTRLTVV.